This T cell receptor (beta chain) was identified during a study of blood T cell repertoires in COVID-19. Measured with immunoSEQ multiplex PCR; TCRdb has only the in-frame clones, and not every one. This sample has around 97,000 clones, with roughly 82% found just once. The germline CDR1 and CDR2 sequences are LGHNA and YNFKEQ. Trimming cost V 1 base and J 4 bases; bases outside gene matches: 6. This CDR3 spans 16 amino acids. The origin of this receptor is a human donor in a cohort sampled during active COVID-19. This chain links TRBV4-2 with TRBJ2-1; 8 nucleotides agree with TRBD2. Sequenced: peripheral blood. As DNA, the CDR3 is TGTGCCAGCAGCCAAGGGGCGGGGGGCCTGTACAATGAGCAGTTCTTC. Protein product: CASSQGAGGLYNEQFF.